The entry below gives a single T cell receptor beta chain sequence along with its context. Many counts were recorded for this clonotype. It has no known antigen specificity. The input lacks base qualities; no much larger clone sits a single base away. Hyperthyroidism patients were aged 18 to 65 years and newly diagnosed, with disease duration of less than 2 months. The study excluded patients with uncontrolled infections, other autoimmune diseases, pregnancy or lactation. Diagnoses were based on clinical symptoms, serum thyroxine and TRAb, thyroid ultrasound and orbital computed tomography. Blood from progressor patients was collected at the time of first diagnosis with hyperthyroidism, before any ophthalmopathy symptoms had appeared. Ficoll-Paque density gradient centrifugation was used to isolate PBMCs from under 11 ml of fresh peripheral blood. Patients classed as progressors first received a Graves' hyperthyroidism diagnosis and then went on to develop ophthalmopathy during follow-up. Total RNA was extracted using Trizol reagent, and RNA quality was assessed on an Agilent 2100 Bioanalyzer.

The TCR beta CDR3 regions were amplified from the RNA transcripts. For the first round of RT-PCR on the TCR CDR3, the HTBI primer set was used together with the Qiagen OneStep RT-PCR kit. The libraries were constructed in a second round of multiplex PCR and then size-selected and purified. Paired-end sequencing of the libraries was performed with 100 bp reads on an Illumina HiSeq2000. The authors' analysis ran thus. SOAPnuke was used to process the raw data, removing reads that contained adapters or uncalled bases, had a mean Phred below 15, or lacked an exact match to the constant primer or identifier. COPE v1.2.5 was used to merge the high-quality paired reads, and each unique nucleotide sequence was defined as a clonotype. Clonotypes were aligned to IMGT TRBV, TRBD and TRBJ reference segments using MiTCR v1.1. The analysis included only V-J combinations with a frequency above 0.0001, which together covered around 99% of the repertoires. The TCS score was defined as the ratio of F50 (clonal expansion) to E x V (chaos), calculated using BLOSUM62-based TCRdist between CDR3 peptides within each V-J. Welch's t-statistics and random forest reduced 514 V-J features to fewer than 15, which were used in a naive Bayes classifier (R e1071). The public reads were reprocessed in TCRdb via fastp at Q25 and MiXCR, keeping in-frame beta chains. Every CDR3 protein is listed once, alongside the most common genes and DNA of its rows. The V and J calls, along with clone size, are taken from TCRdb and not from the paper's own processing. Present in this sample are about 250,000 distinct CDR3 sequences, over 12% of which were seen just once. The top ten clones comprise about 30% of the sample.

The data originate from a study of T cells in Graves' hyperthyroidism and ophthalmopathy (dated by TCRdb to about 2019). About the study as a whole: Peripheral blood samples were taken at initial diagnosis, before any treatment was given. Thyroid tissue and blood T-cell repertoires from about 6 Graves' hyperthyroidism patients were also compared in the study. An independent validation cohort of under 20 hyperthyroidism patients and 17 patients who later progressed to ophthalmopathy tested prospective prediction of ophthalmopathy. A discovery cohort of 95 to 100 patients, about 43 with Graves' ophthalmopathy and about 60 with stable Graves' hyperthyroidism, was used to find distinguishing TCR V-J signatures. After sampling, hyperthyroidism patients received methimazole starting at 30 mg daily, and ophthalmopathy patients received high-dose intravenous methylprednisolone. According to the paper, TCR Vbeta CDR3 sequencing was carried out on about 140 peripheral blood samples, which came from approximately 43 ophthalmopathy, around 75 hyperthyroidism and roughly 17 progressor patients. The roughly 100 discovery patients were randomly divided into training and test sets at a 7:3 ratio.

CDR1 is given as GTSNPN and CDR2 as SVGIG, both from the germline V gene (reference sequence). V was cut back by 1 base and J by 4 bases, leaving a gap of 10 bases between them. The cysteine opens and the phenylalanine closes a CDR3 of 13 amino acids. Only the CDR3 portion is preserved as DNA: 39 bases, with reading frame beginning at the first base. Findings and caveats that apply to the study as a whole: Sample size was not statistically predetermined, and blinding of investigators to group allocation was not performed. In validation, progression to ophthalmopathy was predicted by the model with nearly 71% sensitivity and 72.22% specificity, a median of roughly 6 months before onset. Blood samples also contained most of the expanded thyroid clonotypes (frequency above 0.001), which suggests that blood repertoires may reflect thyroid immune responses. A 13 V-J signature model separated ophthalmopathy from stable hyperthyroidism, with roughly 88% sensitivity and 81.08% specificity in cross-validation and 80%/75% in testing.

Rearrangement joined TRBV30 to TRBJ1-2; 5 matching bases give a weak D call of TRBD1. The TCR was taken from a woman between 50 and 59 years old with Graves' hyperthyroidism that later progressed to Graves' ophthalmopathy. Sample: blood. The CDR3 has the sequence CAWSGDGFYGYTF. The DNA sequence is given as TGTGCCTGGAGTGGGGACGGTTTCTATGGCTACACCTTC. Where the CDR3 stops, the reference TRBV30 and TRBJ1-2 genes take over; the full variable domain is SQTIHQWPATLVQPVGSPLSLECTVEGTSNPNLYWYRQAAGRGLQLLFYSVGIGQISSEVPQNLSASRPQDRQFILSSKKLLLSDSGFYLCAWSGDGFYGYTFGSGTRLTVV.